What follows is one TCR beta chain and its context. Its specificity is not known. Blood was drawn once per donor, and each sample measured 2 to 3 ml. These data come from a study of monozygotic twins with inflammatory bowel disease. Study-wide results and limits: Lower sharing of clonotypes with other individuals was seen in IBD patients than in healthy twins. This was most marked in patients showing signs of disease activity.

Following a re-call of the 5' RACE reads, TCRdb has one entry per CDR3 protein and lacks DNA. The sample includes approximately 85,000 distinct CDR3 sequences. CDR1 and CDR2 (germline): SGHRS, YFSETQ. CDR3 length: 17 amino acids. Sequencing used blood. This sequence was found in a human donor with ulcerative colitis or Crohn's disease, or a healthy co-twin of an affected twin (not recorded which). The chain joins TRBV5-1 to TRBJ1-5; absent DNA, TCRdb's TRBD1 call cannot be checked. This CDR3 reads CASSPGAGGNSNQPQHF.